These 9 T cell receptor beta chains originate from one sample sequenced in a study of cytomegalovirus exposure and HLA in healthy donors. Here immunoSEQ multiplex PCR was the method, and the copy in TCRdb shows in-frame clones only, minus some. Among about 160,000 clones listed, roughly 89% were seen once. The sequenced sample consisted of PBMCs. Source of these receptors: a man aged 18 to 30 in good health and CMV-seropositive.

The rearrangement joins TRBV7-6 to TRBJ2-3, with TRBD2 identical over 12 bases. The CDR3 sequence is 19 residues long. CDR1 is SGHVS, CDR2 FNYEAQ, per germline. With V trimmed by 5 bases and J by 5 bases, 17 bases remained unmatched. The CDR3 loop reads CASSTFTGTSGRERDTQYF. CDR3 in DNA: TGTGCCAGCAGCACATTCACCGGGACTAGCGGGCGAGAACGAGATACGCAGTATTTT.

This clone was detected a few times. This sequence joins TRBV5-1 and TRBJ2-7; TRBD1 aligns across 7 bases. The V gene's germline CDR1 is SGHRS and CDR2 YFSETQ. The CDR3 spans 14 residues. Trimming at V came to 3 bases and at J to 2 bases, leaving 5 bases not matched to a gene. CDR3: CASSSTGYPYEQYF. The CDR3 DNA reads TGCGCCAGCAGCTCGACAGGGTACCCCTACGAGCAGTACTTC.

This chain links TRBV9 with TRBJ2-1; the match to TRBD2 covers 12 bases. Germline CDR1 and CDR2: SGDLS and YYNGEE. V lost 3 bases and J lost 6; bases outside the gene matches: 4. The CDR3 runs 15 residues. The CDR3 is CASSGGLAGLNEQFF. CDR3 DNA: TGTGCCAGCAGCGGGGGACTAGCGGGTCTCAATGAGCAGTTCTTC.

The J gene is TRBJ1-2, the V gene TRBV5-6; a possible D gene is TRBD1 (5 bases). V dropped 1 base and J dropped 5 bases, with 9 bases sitting between them. Germline V gene data show CDR1 as SGHDT and CDR2 as YYEEEE. The CDR3 totals 13 residues. CDR3 nucleotides: TGTGCCAGCAGCTTGTGGGGGGTATATGGCTACACCTTC. This codes for CASSLWGVYGYTF.

This rearrangement joins TRBV10-2 to TRBJ1-5, with TRBD1 as a possible D gene (6 bases). The CDR3 runs 14 residues. CDR1 is WSHSY and CDR2 is SAAADI in the germline V gene. Trimming shortened V by 3 bases and J by 6 bases, and 12 bases separated the two germline ends. The CDR3 coding sequence is TGCGCCAGCAGTGAAGGCACAGGGCTTCAGCCCCAGCATTTT. Amino acid sequence: CASSEGTGLQPQHF.

The V call is TRBV5-1, the J call TRBJ2-7; TRBD1 agrees at 11 bases. This CDR3 is built from 14 residues. Germline assignment: CDR1 SGHRS and CDR2 YFSETQ. V was pared by 3 bases and J by 7 bases, with 6 bases of the junction left unmatched. CDR3 amino acids: CASSSGQGAGEQYF. The CDR3 DNA follows: TGCGCCAGCAGCTCCGGACAGGGGGCGGGGGAGCAGTACTTC.

The chain links TRBV7-8 to TRBJ2-7, with 7 bases that match TRBD2. The CDR3 sequence is 15 residues long. V gave up 1 base and J gave up 4 bases; unmatched junction bases: 7. Looked up from germline, CDR1 is SGHVS and CDR2 is FQNEAQ. The CDR3 nucleotides are TGTGCCAGCAGCTTAGGACTCCAGGGACTATACGAGCAGTACTTC. The encoded protein is CASSLGLQGLYEQYF.

The V gene is TRBV7-2, the J gene TRBJ2-1, with 8 bases aligning to TRBD2. CDR1 and CDR2 (germline): SGHTA, FQGNSA. The CDR3 has 15 amino acids. Trimming at V came to 1 base and at J to 7 bases, leaving 6 bases not matched to a gene. The CDR3 loop is CASSLVGRAGNEQFF. The CDR3 bases are TGTGCCAGCAGCTTAGTCGGGAGGGCAGGGAATGAGCAGTTCTTC.

The CDR3, as DNA: TGTGCCAGCAGCAGAGACAGGATATCGTTCTACGAGCAGTACTTC. Residues: CASSRDRISFYEQYF. This chain connects TRBV7-2 to TRBJ2-7; TRBD1 is a possible D gene (6 bases). The CDR3 runs to 15 residues. V was cut by 5 bases and J by 3 bases, with 17 bases left in between. Germline assignment: CDR1 SGHTA and CDR2 FQGNSA.